This TCR beta chain was profiled in a study of cytomegalovirus exposure and HLA in healthy donors. Profiling relied on immunoSEQ multiplex PCR, and the TCRdb table lists in-frame clones only, not all of them. The table records under 150,000 clones, around four fifths of them present only once. The CDR3 is 17 residues long. Germline CDR1 SGHVS, CDR2 FQNEAQ. J lost 3 bases, V lost 1 base, and 9 bases had no gene match. The rearrangement links TRBV7-8 to TRBJ2-4, with 7 bases that match TRBD1. The sample consisted of PBMCs. The source of this sequence is a woman aged 25 to 39 in good health and CMV-seronegative. CDR3 nucleotides: TGTGCCAGCAGCTTAGGCCAGACAGGGTTTGACAAAAACATTCAGTACTTC. Translating it yields CASSLGQTGFDKNIQYF.